This section outlines one T cell receptor beta chain sequence together with its context. What it recognizes is unknown. The sample belongs to a study of T-cell reconstitution after alpha-beta-depleted transplantation in children. Germline V gene sequence: CDR1 SGHRS, CDR2 YFSETQ. This CDR3 is 14 amino acids long. Trimming removed 3 bases at V and 1 base at J, with 8 bases between. Broader study findings: The study traced high day-60 TCRbeta diversity in some patients to surviving recipient T cells and thymic progenitors. Two months or so post-transplant, alpha-beta T cells reportedly derived from several hundred expanded graft clones.

As it was prepared, the TCRbeta library received unique molecular identifiers. Each CDR3 protein gets one entry after TCRdb re-called the PCR reads with MiXCR. The sample has approximately 300,000 distinct CDR3 sequences, around 10% seen once. The chain carries TRBV5-1 and TRBJ2-4; no clear D. The sequencing here drew on PBMCs, taken before TCRalphabeta/CD19-depleted stem cell transplant. This clonotype originated in a boy under three years old with acute myeloid leukemia, due to receive a stem cell transplant. In DNA, the CDR3 is TGCGCCAGCAGCTCCCTCGGCGCCAAAAACATTCAGTACTTC. Protein product: CASSSLGAKNIQYF.